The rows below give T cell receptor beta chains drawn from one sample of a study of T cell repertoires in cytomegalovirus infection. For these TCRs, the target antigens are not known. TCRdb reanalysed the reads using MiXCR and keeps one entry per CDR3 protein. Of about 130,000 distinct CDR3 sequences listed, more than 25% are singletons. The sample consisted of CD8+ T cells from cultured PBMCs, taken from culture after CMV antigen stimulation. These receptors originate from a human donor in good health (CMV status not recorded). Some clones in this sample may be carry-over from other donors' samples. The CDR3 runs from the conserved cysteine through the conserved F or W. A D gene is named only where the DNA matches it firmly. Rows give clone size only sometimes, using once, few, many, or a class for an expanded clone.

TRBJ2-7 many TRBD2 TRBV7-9 CASSFHGAGTSWYF TGTGCCAGCAGCTTCCACGGAGCCGGGACTAGCTGGTACTTC
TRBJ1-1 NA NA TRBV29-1 CSARDGETTEAFF TGCAGCGCCCGAGATGGGGAGACGACTGAAGCTTTCTTT
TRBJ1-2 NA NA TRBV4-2 CASSQRNLGYGYPF TGTGCCAGCAGCCAGAGAAACCTGGGGTATGGCTACCCCTTC
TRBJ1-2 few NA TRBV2 CASKDRIYGYTF TGTGCCAGCAAGGACAGAATATATGGCTACACCTTC
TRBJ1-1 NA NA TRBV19 CASSVQGNTEAFF TGTGCCAGTAGTGTCCAGGGGAACACTGAAGCTTTCTTT
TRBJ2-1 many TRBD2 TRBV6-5 CASSYTSGNEQFF TGTGCCAGCAGTTACACTAGCGGCAATGAGCAGTTCTTC
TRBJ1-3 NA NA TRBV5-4 CASSFLTTGDSSGNTIYF TGTGCCAGCAGTTTCCTTACAACAGGCGACAGCTCTGGAAACACCATATATTTT
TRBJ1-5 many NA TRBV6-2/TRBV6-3 CASHRGSNQPQHF TGTGCCAGCCATAGGGGTAGCAATCAGCCCCAGCATTTT
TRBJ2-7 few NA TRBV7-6 CASSLAMDSHEQYF TGTGCCAGCAGCTTGGCTATGGACAGCCACGAGCAGTACTTC
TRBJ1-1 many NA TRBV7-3 CASSLMADTEAFF TGTGCCAGCAGCTTAATGGCAGACACTGAAGCTTTCTTT
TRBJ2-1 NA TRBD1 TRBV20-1 CSARKDRGGNEQFF TGCAGTGCTAGAAAGGACAGGGGGGGCAATGAGCAGTTCTTC
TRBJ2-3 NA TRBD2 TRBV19 CASSILLAGGTDTQYF TGTGCCAGTAGTATCCTCCTAGCGGGCGGCACAGATACGCAGTATTTT
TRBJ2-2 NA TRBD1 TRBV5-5 CASSLEGTGGPGELFF TGTGCCAGCAGCTTGGAGGGGACAGGGGGCCCCGGGGAGCTGTTTTTT
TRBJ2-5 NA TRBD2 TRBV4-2 CASSQEAGGQETQYF TGTGCCAGCAGCCAAGAGGCGGGGGGCCAAGAGACCCAGTACTTC
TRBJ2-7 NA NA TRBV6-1 CASSDRGTLLDEQYF TGTGCCAGCAGTGACCGGGGGACCCTCTTGGACGAGCAGTACTTC
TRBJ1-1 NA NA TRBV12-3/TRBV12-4 CASMPVGFTEAFF TGTGCCAGCATGCCCGTGGGGTTCACTGAAGCTTTCTTT
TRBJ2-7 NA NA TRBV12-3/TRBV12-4 CASSFGPRTDEQYF TGTGCCAGCAGTTTTGGGCCCAGGACAGACGAGCAGTACTTC
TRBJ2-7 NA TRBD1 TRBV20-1 CSAKTGQGPYEQYF TGCAGTGCTAAGACAGGACAGGGTCCCTACGAGCAGTACTTC
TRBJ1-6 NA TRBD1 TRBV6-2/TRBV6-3 CASRRTRGLNSPLHF TGTGCCAGCAGGCGGACCAGGGGGTTGAATTCACCCCTCCACTTT
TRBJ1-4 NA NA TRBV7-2 CASSLWVGEKLFF TGTGCCAGCAGCTTATGGGTTGGGGAAAAACTGTTTTTT
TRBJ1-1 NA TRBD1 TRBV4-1 CASSQGRGTALEAFF TGCGCCAGCAGCCAGGGTCGAGGGACAGCACTTGAAGCTTTCTTT
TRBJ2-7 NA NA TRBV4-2 CASSQDRGEYEQYF TGTGCCAGCAGCCAAGATAGGGGGGAATACGAGCAGTACTTC
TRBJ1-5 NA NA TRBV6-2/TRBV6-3 CASSYSWVQHF TGTGCCAGCAGTTACTCTTGGGTCCAGCATTTT
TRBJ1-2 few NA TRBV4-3 CASSQDVIGGGDYGYTF TGCGCCAGCAGCCAAGATGTCATCGGGGGAGGCGACTATGGCTACACCTTC
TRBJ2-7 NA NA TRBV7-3 CASSYLYEQYF TGTGCCAGCAGCTACCTCTACGAGCAGTACTTC
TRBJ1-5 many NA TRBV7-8 CASSLEGQLSNQPQHF TGTGCCAGCAGCTTAGAAGGACAGTTAAGCAATCAGCCCCAGCATTTT
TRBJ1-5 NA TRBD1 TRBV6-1 CASSEFTGVSNQPQHF TGTGCCAGCAGTGAATTTACAGGGGTGAGCAATCAGCCCCAGCATTTT
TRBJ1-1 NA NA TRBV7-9 CASSPDPLDTEAFF TGTGCCAGCAGCCCAGACCCCCTGGATACTGAAGCTTTCTTT
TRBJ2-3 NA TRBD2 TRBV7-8 CASSLFGRGGGPDTQYF TGTGCCAGCAGCTTATTCGGTCGCGGGGGGGGCCCGGATACGCAGTATTTT
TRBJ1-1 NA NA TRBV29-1 CSVSQNTEAFF TGCAGCGTGTCTCAGAACACTGAAGCTTTCTTT
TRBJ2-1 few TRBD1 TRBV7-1 CASSQGTDNEQFF TGTGCCAGCAGCCAAGGGACAGACAATGAGCAGTTCTTC
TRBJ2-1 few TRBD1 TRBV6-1 CASSEAGQGTYNEQFF TGTGCCAGCTCCGAAGCGGGACAGGGCACCTACAATGAGCAGTTCTTC
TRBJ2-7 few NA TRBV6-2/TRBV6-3 CASSYEQGGSYEQYF TGTGCCAGCAGTTACGAACAAGGGGGTTCCTACGAGCAGTACTTC
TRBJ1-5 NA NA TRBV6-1 CASSDYEQGNQPQHF TGTGCCAGCAGCGACTACGAACAGGGTAATCAGCCCCAGCATTTT
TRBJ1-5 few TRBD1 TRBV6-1 CASRRARDRAWNQPQHF TGTGCCAGCAGGCGAGCCCGGGACAGGGCCTGGAATCAGCCCCAGCATTTT
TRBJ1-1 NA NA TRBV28 CASSLFGKLTEAFF TGTGCCAGCAGTTTATTTGGGAAACTCACGGAAGCTTTCTTT
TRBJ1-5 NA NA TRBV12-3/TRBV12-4 CASSPSGWWQPQHF TGTGCCAGCAGTCCGTCCGGGTGGTGGCAGCCCCAGCATTTT
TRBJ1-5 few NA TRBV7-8 CASSSDRSNQPQHF TGTGCCAGCAGCTCGGACAGATCCAATCAGCCCCAGCATTTT
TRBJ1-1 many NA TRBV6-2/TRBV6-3 CASSQWVPGPNTEAFF TGTGCCAGCAGTCAATGGGTGCCGGGCCCGAACACTGAAGCTTTCTTT
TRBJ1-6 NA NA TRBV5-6 CASSLILAAASSPLHF TGTGCCAGCAGCTTGATCCTTGCGGCAGCCTCTTCACCCCTCCACTTT
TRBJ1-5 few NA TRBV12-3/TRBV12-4 CASSLLGSDQPQHF TGTGCCAGCAGCTTATTAGGGTCTGATCAGCCCCAGCATTTT
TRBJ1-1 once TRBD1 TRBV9 CASSAWTGDTEAFF TGTGCCAGCAGCGCCTGGACAGGTGACACTGAAGCTTTCTTT
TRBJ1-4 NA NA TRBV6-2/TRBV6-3 CASRALVTGPEKLFF TGTGCCAGCAGAGCCCTCGTTACGGGACCCGAAAAACTGTTTTTT
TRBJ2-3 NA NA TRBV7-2 CASSLYGETSTDTQYF TGTGCCAGCAGCTTATACGGTGAAACTAGCACAGATACGCAGTATTTT
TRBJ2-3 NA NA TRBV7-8 CASSSSRARKVSTDTQYF TGTGCCAGCAGCTCTAGTAGGGCCCGTAAGGTTAGCACAGATACGCAGTATTTT
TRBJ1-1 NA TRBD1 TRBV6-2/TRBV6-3 CASSTDRKGNTEAFF TGTGCCAGCAGTACGGACAGGAAGGGGAACACTGAAGCTTTCTTT
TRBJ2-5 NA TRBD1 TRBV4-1 CASSQGDSQETQYF TGCGCCAGCAGCCAAGGGGACAGCCAAGAGACCCAGTACTTC
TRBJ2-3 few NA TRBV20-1 CSARGASSTDTQYF TGCAGTGCTAGAGGGGCCTCTAGCACAGATACGCAGTATTTT
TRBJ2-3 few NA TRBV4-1 CASSQDVLDTSTDTQYF TGTGCCAGCAGCCAAGACGTCTTGGATACTAGCACAGATACGCAGTATTTT
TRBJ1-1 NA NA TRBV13 CASSLQEMNTEAFF TGTGCCAGCAGCTTACAGGAGATGAACACTGAAGCTTTCTTT
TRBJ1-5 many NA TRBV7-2 CASSASVGQGYSNQPQHF TGTGCCAGCAGCGCTAGCGTGGGGCAGGGCTATAGCAATCAGCCCCAGCATTTT
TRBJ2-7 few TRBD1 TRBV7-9 CASSPGTGPPGEQYF TGTGCCAGCAGCCCGGGGACAGGCCCGCCGGGCGAGCAGTACTTC
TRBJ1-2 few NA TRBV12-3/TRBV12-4 CASSLAGPYGYTF TGTGCCAGCAGTTTGGCAGGGCCCTATGGCTACACCTTC